This T cell receptor (beta chain) is drawn from a study of CXCR3-negative and CXCR3-positive naive CD8 T cells. To note about this clonotype: Its antigen is not known.

The CDR3 sequence is 11 residues long. Germline CDR1 is SEHNR and CDR2 is FQNEAQ (reference sequence). General study findings and limits: Comparison of naive subsets found surface CD5 to be comparable, and TCR strength was inferred on the basis of TRB CDR3 properties. Cryopreserved cells showed partially decreased CXCR3 expression, and most assays used fresh PBMCs. Diversity proved comparably high across both naive subsets and much lower in memory CD8+ cells.

TRB cDNA libraries were made by UMI-labeled 5' RACE. TCRdb reanalyzed the 5' RACE reads, giving one entry per CDR3 protein sequence and no DNA. The sample table sets out 20,000 to 25,000 distinct CDR3 sequences. The source is a human donor in good health. Some clones in this sample may be carry-over from other donors' samples. Source material: memory CD8+ T cells from blood. The rearrangement links TRBV7-9 to TRBJ1-1. The CDR3 spells CASSLDTEAFF.